This TCR beta chain was captured in a study of T cells in Graves' hyperthyroidism and ophthalmopathy. Study-wide findings and caveats: A model of 13 V-J features distinguished ophthalmopathy from stable hyperthyroidism. Most clonotypes that expanded in the thyroid above 0.001 also showed up in blood. Before onset, by a median of around six months, the model predicted ophthalmopathy.

The V gene's germline CDR1 is MNHNS and CDR2 SASEGT. Trimming took 6 bases from V and 6 from J, leaving 17 bases between them. The CDR3 length is 14 residues. Researchers amplified the TCR beta CDR3 regions from RNA transcripts. HTBI primers drove first-round RT-PCR of the TCR CDR3. In TCRdb, the multiplex PCR reads were re-called with MiXCR into one record per CDR3 protein. The top ten clones hold under 35% of a sample with around 690,000 distinct CDR3 sequences, around 20% of them seen once. With regard to this clonotype: As yet, its antigen is unknown.

This clonotype was sampled from a man younger than 45 with Graves' ophthalmopathy. The genes are TRBV6-1 and TRBJ2-5; tentative D call: TRBD2 (5 bases). The sequencing sample was made of blood. CDR3 region: CASSVAEGLKTQYF. CDR3 DNA sequence: TGTGCCAGCAGCGTCGCCGAGGGCTTGAAGACCCAGTACTTC.